This is a list of T cell receptor beta chains from one sample in a study of cytomegalovirus exposure and HLA in healthy donors. Using immunoSEQ multiplex PCR, the repertoire was profiled, and TCRdb retains in-frame clones only, with some absent. Here the sample spans roughly 130,000 clones, around 92% being singletons. The source material was PBMCs. Receptors were obtained from a man aged 30-40 years in good health and CMV-seronegative. The CDR3 runs from the conserved cysteine through the conserved F or W. Fields, in order: clone size, D gene, V gene, J gene, CDR3 protein, CDR3 DNA. A D gene is named only where the DNA matches it firmly. Size tells how often a clone was seen (once, few, many) or the class of an expanded clone, and some rows leave it out.

>NA|NA|TRBV18|TRBJ2-3
CASSPPSRAEDTQYF
TGTGCCAGCTCACCACCGTCCAGGGCCGAAGATACGCAGTATTTT
>NA|TRBD1|TRBV28|TRBJ1-1
CASSLSPRQGTEAFF
TGTGCCAGCAGTTTATCCCCGCGACAGGGCACTGAAGCTTTCTTT
>NA|NA|TRBV2|TRBJ1-1
CASSPGVLNTEALF
TGTGCCAGCAGTCCAGGGGTTCTGAACACTGAAGCTCTCTTT
>NA|TRBD1|TRBV5-8|TRBJ1-4
CASRQGTGATNEKLFF
TGTGCCAGCAGGCAAGGGACAGGGGCAACTAATGAAAAACTGTTTTTT
>once|NA|TRBV11-2|TRBJ1-3
CASMRGSSGNTIYF
TGTGCCAGCATGAGAGGGTCCTCTGGAAACACCATATATTTT
>NA|NA|TRBV13|TRBJ1-5
CASSLGRGGSPNQPQHF
TGTGCCAGCAGCTTAGGCCGGGGGGGGAGCCCCAATCAGCCCCAGCATTTT
>NA|TRBD1|TRBV7-8|TRBJ2-2
CASSLEMAGGVSRWDGELFF
TGTGCCAGCAGCTTAGAGATGGCAGGGGGCGTTTCCCGGTGGGACGGGGAGCTGTTTTTT
>few|NA|TRBV12-1|TRBJ1-4
CASIPGVEKLFF
TGTGCCAGCATCCCAGGGGTTGAAAAACTGTTTTTT
>NA|TRBD1|TRBV9|TRBJ1-1
CASSVVDHRGAEAFF
TGTGCCAGCAGCGTAGTGGACCACAGGGGGGCTGAAGCTTTCTTT
>NA|NA|TRBV2|TRBJ2-3
CASSGQDPDTQYF
TGTGCCAGCAGTGGACAGGACCCAGATACGCAGTATTTT
>NA|NA|TRBV9|TRBJ2-1
CASSVGRGPYPYNEQFF
TGTGCCAGCAGCGTAGGGCGGGGGCCCTACCCCTACAATGAGCAGTTCTTC
>NA|NA|TRBV11-2|TRBJ1-2
CASSLSPGLGYGYTF
TGTGCCAGCAGCTTATCCCCAGGACTCGGCTATGGCTACACCTTC
>NA|NA|TRBV28|TRBJ1-2
CASYKFRYGYTF
TGTGCCAGTTATAAATTTCGCTATGGCTACACCTTC
>NA|NA|TRBV4-3|TRBJ1-2
CASSQGQVYGYTF
TGCGCCAGCAGCCAAGGACAGGTTTATGGCTACACCTTC
>NA|NA|TRBV15|TRBJ1-1
CATSRGGGRGNTEAFF
TGTGCCACCAGCAGAGGTGGGGGGAGGGGGAACACTGAAGCTTTCTTT
>many|NA|TRBV19|TRBJ2-7
CASSEGGRAGSSYEQYF
TGTGCCAGTAGTGAGGGCGGCAGGGCCGGGAGCTCCTACGAGCAGTACTTC
>once|NA|TRBV10-3|TRBJ2-7
CAISEQGTYEQYF
TGTGCCATCAGTGAACAGGGCACCTACGAGCAGTACTTC
>NA|NA|TRBV5-1|TRBJ2-3
CASSRTVGADTQYF
TGCGCCAGCAGTAGGACAGTGGGGGCAGATACGCAGTATTTT
>NA|TRBD1|TRBV7-6|TRBJ1-4
CASSSRTGGNEKLFF
TGTGCCAGCAGCTCCCGGACAGGGGGGAATGAAAAACTGTTTTTT
>NA|TRBD1|TRBV5-1|TRBJ1-6
CASSLVRDREELDSPLHF
TGCGCCAGCAGCTTGGTTCGGGACAGGGAAGAGTTGGATTCACCCCTCCACTTT
>NA|NA|TRBV4-1|TRBJ2-7
CASSQDLYEQYF
TGCGCCAGCAGCCAAGATCTCTACGAGCAGTACTTC
>NA|NA|TRBV15|TRBJ2-1
CATSARGRPGNEQFF
TGTGCCACCAGCGCTAGGGGAAGGCCCGGGAATGAGCAGTTCTTC
>NA|NA|TRBV2|TRBJ2-7
CASRTGWTYEQYF
TGTGCCAGCAGGACCGGGTGGACCTACGAGCAGTACTTC
>NA|TRBD1|TRBV19|TRBJ2-7
CASSIRDRPYEQYF
TGTGCCAGTAGTATACGGGACAGGCCCTACGAGCAGTACTTC
>NA|NA|TRBV29-1|TRBJ2-2
CSVRGFANTGELFF
TGCAGCGTCCGGGGTTTCGCGAACACCGGGGAGCTGTTTTTT
>NA|TRBD2|TRBV27|TRBJ2-7
CASSSSPGLAGVEQYF
TGTGCCAGCAGTTCTTCCCCAGGACTAGCGGGGGTTGAGCAGTACTTC
>NA|NA|TRBV7-6|TRBJ1-1
CASGQGLNTEAFF
TGTGCCAGCGGGCAGGGTTTGAACACTGAAGCTTTCTTT
>NA|NA|TRBV7-8|TRBJ2-6
CASSYPGSGANVLTF
TGTGCCAGCAGCTACCCAGGTTCAGGGGCCAACGTCCTGACTTTC
>NA|NA|TRBV12-5|TRBJ1-1
CASGSGRGNTEAFF
TGTGCTAGTGGTTCGGGCAGGGGGAACACTGAAGCTTTCTTT
>NA|TRBD1|TRBV7-2|TRBJ2-1
CASSLTGAYNEQFF
TGTGCCAGCAGCTTGACAGGGGCCTACAATGAGCAGTTCTTC
>once|NA|TRBV2|TRBJ1-5
CASSPTGVLSNQPQHF
TGTGCCAGCAGTCCGACAGGAGTGCTCAGCAATCAGCCCCAGCATTTT
>NA|NA|TRBV28|TRBJ1-2
CASSFTGFDGYTF
TGTGCCAGCAGTTTCACGGGGTTCGATGGCTACACCTTC
>NA|NA|TRBV4-3|TRBJ2-1
CASSQVGLAGAANEQFF
TGCGCCAGCAGCCAAGTTGGCCTGGCGGGGGCCGCCAATGAGCAGTTCTTC
>once|TRBD1|TRBV9|TRBJ1-5
CASSVDRGGQPQHF
TGTGCCAGCAGCGTGGACAGGGGCGGCCAGCCCCAGCATTTT
>NA|NA|TRBV7-9|TRBJ1-5
CASSLSLNQPQHF
TGTGCCAGCAGCTTATCCCTTAATCAGCCCCAGCATTTT
>few|NA|TRBV5-1|TRBJ1-5
CASSFSPGFGQPQHF
TGCGCCAGCAGCTTTTCCCCGGGGTTTGGTCAGCCCCAGCATTTT
>NA|TRBD1|TRBV4-1|TRBJ2-2
CASSKLWTGGTGELFF
TGCGCCAGCAGCAAACTCTGGACAGGGGGAACCGGGGAGCTGTTTTTT
>NA|NA|TRBV27|TRBJ2-5
CASRKLGAGQETQYF
TGTGCCAGCAGAAAGCTTGGGGCCGGCCAAGAGACCCAGTACTTC
>NA|TRBD1|TRBV4-1|TRBJ2-5
CASSQEGQAEETQYF
TGCGCCAGCAGCCAAGAGGGACAGGCGGAAGAGACCCAGTACTTC
>once|NA|TRBV7-2|TRBJ1-4
CASSPSIGGYEKLFF
TGTGCCAGCAGTCCTTCAATTGGCGGTTATGAAAAACTGTTTTTT
>NA|NA|TRBV2|TRBJ2-1
CASRTKAYNEQFF
TGTGCCAGCAGGACTAAGGCCTACAATGAGCAGTTCTTC
>NA|NA|TRBV7-9|TRBJ1-3
CASSITGPGNTIYF
TGTGCCAGCAGCATTACAGGGCCTGGAAACACCATATATTTT
>NA|NA|TRBV29-1|TRBJ2-7
CSVEDEQPEQYF
TGCAGCGTTGAAGATGAACAGCCCGAGCAGTACTTC
>NA|TRBD2|TRBV9|TRBJ2-7
CASSVEGLAGDITYEQYF
TGTGCCAGCAGCGTAGAGGGACTAGCGGGGGACATAACCTACGAGCAGTACTTC
>NA|TRBD1|TRBV4-1|TRBJ2-7
CASSQRDRGHEQYF
TGCGCCAGCAGCCAAAGGGACAGGGGCCACGAGCAGTACTTC
>NA|NA|TRBV5-4|TRBJ1-1
CASSFQTGGSEAFF
TGTGCCAGCAGCTTTCAAACCGGGGGATCTGAAGCTTTCTTT
>NA|NA|TRBV19|TRBJ1-5
CASSSPSEYSNQPQHF
TGTGCCAGTAGTTCCCCGAGTGAGTATAGCAATCAGCCCCAGCATTTT
>NA|NA|TRBV7-9|TRBJ1-4
CASSTDSNGKLFF
TGTGCCAGCAGCACGGACTCAAACGGGAAACTGTTTTTT
>few|NA|TRBV19|TRBJ2-7
CASRQGTTYEQYF
TGTGCCAGTAGGCAGGGTACCACCTACGAGCAGTACTTC
>NA|TRBD2|TRBV5-6|TRBJ2-7
CASSLVAGGSSYEQYF
TGTGCCAGCAGCTTGGTAGCGGGGGGGAGCTCCTACGAGCAGTACTTC
>once|TRBD1|TRBV19|TRBJ1-6
CASSIRFQGEIHNSPLHF
TGTGCCAGTAGTATTAGGTTCCAGGGGGAAATTCATAATTCACCCCTCCACTTT
>NA|NA|TRBV7-9|TRBJ1-2
CASSFPGPPNYGYTF
TGTGCCAGCAGCTTCCCAGGCCCCCCTAACTATGGCTACACCTTC
>NA|TRBD1|TRBV6-1|TRBJ2-7
CASNLGGTGSYEQYF
TGTGCCAGCAACCTGGGGGGGACAGGGTCCTACGAGCAGTACTTC
>NA|NA|TRBV7-6|TRBJ2-1
CASSFTGPSGEQFF
TGTGCCAGCAGCTTCACAGGCCCCTCGGGTGAGCAGTTCTTC